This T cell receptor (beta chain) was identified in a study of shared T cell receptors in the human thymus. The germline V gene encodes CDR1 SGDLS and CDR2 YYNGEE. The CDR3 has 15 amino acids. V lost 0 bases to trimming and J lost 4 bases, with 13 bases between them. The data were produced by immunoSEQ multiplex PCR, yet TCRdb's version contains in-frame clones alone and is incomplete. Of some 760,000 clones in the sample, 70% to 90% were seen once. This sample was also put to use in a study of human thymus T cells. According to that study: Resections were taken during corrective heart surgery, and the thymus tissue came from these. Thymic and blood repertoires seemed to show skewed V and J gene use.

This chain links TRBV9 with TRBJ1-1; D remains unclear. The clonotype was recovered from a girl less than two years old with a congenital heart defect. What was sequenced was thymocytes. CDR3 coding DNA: TGTGCCAGCAGCGTAGGCCAGCCAGGCCGCACTGAAGCTTTCTTT. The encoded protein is CASSVGQPGRTEAFF.